This T cell receptor beta chain originates from a study of spatial heterogeneity in lung cancer. Overall study: Among detected sequences, beta-chain ones consistently exceeded alpha-chain ones in number. The average appearance count of each unique TCR and UMI combination in raw reads was more than 8.5.

TCRdb analysed the 5' RACE reads with MiXCR anew, one entry per CDR3 protein. Among fewer than 3,500 distinct CDR3 sequences listed, about a sixth were seen once. V was pared by 1 base and J by 9 bases, with 15 bases between. Germline-derived CDR1 and CDR2 are DFQATT and SNEGSKA (reference sequence). The CDR3 length is 13 residues. Study conclusions and caveats: Tumoral mutation counts were tracked by counts of expanded intratumoral alpha and beta TCRs.

The time point denotes: sample taken at primary tumor resection. Whole RNA came from tumor, nontumor lung or frozen PBMC and was sequenced without being sorted. Details on this clonotype: Its antigen is not known.

The TCR was taken from a male donor with early-stage non-small cell lung cancer. The chain joins TRBV20-1 to TRBJ1-2, with D unresolved. The specimen was lung tumor tissue, collected at surgery. The CDR3 bases are TGCAGTGCTAGAGGTCCGAACCCGGAGAGCTACACCTTC. Residues: CSARGPNPESYTF.